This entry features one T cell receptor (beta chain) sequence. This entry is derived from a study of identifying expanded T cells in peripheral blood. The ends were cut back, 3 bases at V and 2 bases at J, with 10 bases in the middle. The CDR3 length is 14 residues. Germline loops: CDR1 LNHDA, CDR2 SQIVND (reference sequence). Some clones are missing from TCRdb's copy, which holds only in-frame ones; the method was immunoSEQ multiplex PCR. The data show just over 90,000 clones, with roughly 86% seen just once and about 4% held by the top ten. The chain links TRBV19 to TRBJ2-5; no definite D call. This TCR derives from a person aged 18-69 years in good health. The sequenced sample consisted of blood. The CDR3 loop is CASSIQMGQETQYF. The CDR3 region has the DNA TGTGCCAGTAGTATTCAGATGGGACAAGAGACCCAGTACTTC. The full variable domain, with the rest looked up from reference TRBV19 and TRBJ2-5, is DGGITQSPKYLFRKEGQNVTLSCEQNLNHDAMYWYRQDPGQGLRLIYYSQIVNDFQKGDIAEGYSVSREKKESFPLTVTSAQKNPTAFYLCASSIQMGQETQYFGPGTRLLVL.